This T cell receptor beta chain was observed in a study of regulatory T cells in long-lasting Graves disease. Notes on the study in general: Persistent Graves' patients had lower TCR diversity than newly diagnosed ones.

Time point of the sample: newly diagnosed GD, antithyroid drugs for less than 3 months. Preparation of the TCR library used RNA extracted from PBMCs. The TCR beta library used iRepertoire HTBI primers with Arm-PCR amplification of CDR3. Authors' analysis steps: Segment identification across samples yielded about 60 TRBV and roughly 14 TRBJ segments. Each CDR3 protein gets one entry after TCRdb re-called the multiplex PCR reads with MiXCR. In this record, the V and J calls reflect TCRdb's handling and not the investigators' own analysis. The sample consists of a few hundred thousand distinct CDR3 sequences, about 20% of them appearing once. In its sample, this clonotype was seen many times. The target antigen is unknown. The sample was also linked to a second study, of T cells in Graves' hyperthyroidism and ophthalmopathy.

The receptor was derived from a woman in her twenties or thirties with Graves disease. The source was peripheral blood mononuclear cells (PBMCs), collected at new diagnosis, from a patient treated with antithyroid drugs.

The CDR3 DNA follows: TGTGCCAGCAGCCAAGTAGGACACTCCTACACCTTC. Translation: CASSQVGHSYTF. The rearrangement joins TRBV3-1 to TRBJ1-2; maybe TRBD1 (5 bases). Trimming removed 1 base at V and 10 bases at J, with 10 bases between. In germline, CDR1 is LGHDT, CDR2 YNNKEL (reference sequence). This CDR3 is 12 amino acids long.